The rows below give T cell receptor beta chains drawn from one sample of a study of tumor-infiltrating lymphocytes in primary liver carcinoma. MiXCR was run by TCRdb on the multiplex PCR reads, yielding one entry per CDR3 protein. Of roughly 330,000 distinct CDR3 sequences listed, about 61% are singletons. The sequencing sample was made of peripheral blood. The receptor set was obtained from a man aged 35 to 55 with primary liver carcinoma and hepatitis B virus infection. The CDR3 runs from the conserved cysteine through the conserved F or W. A D gene is named only where the DNA matches it firmly. The size entry is marked missing in some rows and otherwise reads once, few, many or a size class.

cdr3_nt cdr3_aa clone_size j_call d_call v_call
TGTGCCAGCAGCGGGACGGACATTTTGAGAGAGACCCAGTACTTC CASSGTDILRETQYF many TRBJ2-5 - TRBV5-6
TGTGCCAGCAGCCCCGGGACAGACGATGGCTACACCTTC CASSPGTDDGYTF few TRBJ1-2 TRBD1 TRBV5-4
TGTGCCAGCAGACAGGGGGTCTACGAGCAGTACTTC CASRQGVYEQYF many TRBJ2-7 TRBD1 TRBV6-2/TRBV6-3
TGTGCCATCAGGAGGGACAGGGCGATGGAAACGCAGTATTTT CAIRRDRAMETQYF - TRBJ2-3 TRBD1 TRBV10-3
TGTGCCAGCAGCTTGACGGCTGCAACTAATGAAAAACTGTTTTTT CASSLTAATNEKLFF - TRBJ1-4 - TRBV14
TGTGCCAGCAGCTCACAAAACAGGGGGAGTACCGTGGAGCTGTTTTTT CASSSQNRGSTVELFF - TRBJ2-2 TRBD1 TRBV5-5
TGTGCCAGCAGTTTATATTTGAGCGGGAGGGGCTACGAGCAGTACTTC CASSLYLSGRGYEQYF once TRBJ2-7 TRBD2 TRBV28
TGCGCCAGCAATCCGGGACGGTTATACGAGCAGTACTTC CASNPGRLYEQYF - TRBJ2-7 - TRBV10-1
TGTGCCAGCAAGTCCCGACAGGGCCTGAACACTGAAGCTTTCTTT CASKSRQGLNTEAFF - TRBJ1-1 TRBD1 TRBV11-2
TGTGCCAGCAGCCAAGATGCTGGCGGGAGCACAGATACGCAGTATTTT CASSQDAGGSTDTQYF - TRBJ2-3 - TRBV4-2
TGTGCTAGCACACAAGACATTGAGCAGTTCTTC CASTQDIEQFF - TRBJ2-1 - TRBV11-2
TGTGCCAGCAGCAGGACAGAGAACACTGAAGCTTTCTTT CASSRTENTEAFF many TRBJ1-1 - TRBV11-2
TGCAGCGCCCCTGAGCAGGCTTCGTATGGCTACACCTTC CSAPEQASYGYTF many TRBJ1-2 - TRBV29-1
TGTGCCAGCAGCGTCTGGACAGATCAGTTTCTTGGCTACACCTTC CASSVWTDQFLGYTF - TRBJ1-2 - TRBV7-9
TGTGCTAGTGCCTCCTACAATGAGCAGTTCTTC CASASYNEQFF many TRBJ2-1 - TRBV12-5
TGTGCCAGCAGCGTCTTAGGTGCAGATACGCAGTATTTT CASSVLGADTQYF - TRBJ2-3 - TRBV7-3
TGCAGCGTTGAAGATTTGACGGTCCAATCTGATACGCAGTATTTT CSVEDLTVQSDTQYF many TRBJ2-3 - TRBV29-1
TGTGCCAGTAGCTCGACCGGGACTATCGCCGAGTCCCAGTACTTC CASSSTGTIAESQYF - TRBJ2-5 TRBD2 TRBV11-2
TGTGCCAGCAGCTTGGGGACGGACTCCTACGAGCAGTACTTC CASSLGTDSYEQYF few TRBJ2-7 - TRBV5-5
TGTGCCAGCAATTCCCAAGCGGGAGGGATCTCCTACGAGAAGTACTTC CASNSQAGGISYEKYF - TRBJ2-7 TRBD2 TRBV6-2/TRBV6-3
TGCGCCAGCAGTGAGTCTGGTACGGGAGCGTTCAATGAGCAGTTCTTC CASSESGTGAFNEQFF - TRBJ2-1 - TRBV10-1
TGTGCCAGCAGCGGGGGGGCGGACGAGCAGTACTTC CASSGGADEQYF many TRBJ2-7 TRBD2 TRBV6-6
TGTGTCAGCAGTTACTCCCAGCACACGCCCGCAGATACGCAGTATTTT CVSSYSQHTPADTQYF - TRBJ2-3 - TRBV6-1
TGCAGCGTTGCGGTCTCCCACTCCGAGCAGTACTTC CSVAVSHSEQYF many TRBJ2-7 - TRBV29-1
TGCGCCAGCACGCCAATTGGACTTACCGGGGAGCTGTTTTTT CASTPIGLTGELFF few TRBJ2-2 - TRBV5-1
TGTGCCAGTAGCTTATTTGGGGGCATCTACGATCAGTACTTC CASSLFGGIYDQYF - TRBJ2-7 - TRBV11-2
TGTGCCAGCAGTCCCCTTAGCGGGAGAAATGAGCAGTTCTTC CASSPLSGRNEQFF many TRBJ2-1 TRBD2 TRBV6-2/TRBV6-3
TGTGCCAGCATGGGCGGGGTGCTCACTGAAGCTTTCTTT CASMGGVLTEAFF - TRBJ1-1 - TRBV6-1
TGTGCCAGCAGCTTAGTAGCAGGGGAACGGTGGGATACGCAGTATTTT CASSLVAGERWDTQYF many TRBJ2-3 - TRBV11-2
TGCAGCGTACAACTGGGGGCCGTCGGGTATACCCAGTACTTC CSVQLGAVGYTQYF - TRBJ2-5 - TRBV29-1
TGCGCCAGCAGCTTGGTGTTCGGCACTGAAGCTTTCTTT CASSLVFGTEAFF - TRBJ1-1 - TRBV5-1
TGTGCCAGCAGCTCCGACAGGGGGAGCGAGCAGTTCTTC CASSSDRGSEQFF - TRBJ2-1 TRBD1 TRBV11-2
TGTGCCAGCAGCTTAGCGCTGGGGGGCATAACTGACGCTTTCTTT CASSLALGGITDAFF - TRBJ1-1 - TRBV11-1
TGTGCCAGCAGTACTCTAGAGGGAGGGGACAATGAGCAGTTCTTC CASSTLEGGDNEQFF - TRBJ2-1 TRBD2 TRBV11-2
TGTGCCAGCAGTCTATTTAGGGGGACTAATGAAAGACTGTTTTTT CASSLFRGTNERLFF - TRBJ1-4 - TRBV12-3/TRBV12-4
TGTACCAGCAGCAAGGGGTGCTACGAGCAGTACTTC CTSSKGCYEQYF - TRBJ2-7 - TRBV6-5
TGTGCCAGCATGTTAGCGGGAGGTCCGGGGAATGAGCAGTTCTTC CASMLAGGPGNEQFF medium-sized TRBJ2-1 TRBD2 TRBV11-2
TGTGCCAGCTGTTACATCTCGGCGGGAGGGCCCCCAGATACGCAGTATTTT CASCYISAGGPPDTQYF - TRBJ2-3 TRBD2 TRBV6-5
TGTGCCAGCAGCTTTTACCGGTTCTACGAGCAGTACTTC CASSFYRFYEQYF - TRBJ2-7 - TRBV5-8